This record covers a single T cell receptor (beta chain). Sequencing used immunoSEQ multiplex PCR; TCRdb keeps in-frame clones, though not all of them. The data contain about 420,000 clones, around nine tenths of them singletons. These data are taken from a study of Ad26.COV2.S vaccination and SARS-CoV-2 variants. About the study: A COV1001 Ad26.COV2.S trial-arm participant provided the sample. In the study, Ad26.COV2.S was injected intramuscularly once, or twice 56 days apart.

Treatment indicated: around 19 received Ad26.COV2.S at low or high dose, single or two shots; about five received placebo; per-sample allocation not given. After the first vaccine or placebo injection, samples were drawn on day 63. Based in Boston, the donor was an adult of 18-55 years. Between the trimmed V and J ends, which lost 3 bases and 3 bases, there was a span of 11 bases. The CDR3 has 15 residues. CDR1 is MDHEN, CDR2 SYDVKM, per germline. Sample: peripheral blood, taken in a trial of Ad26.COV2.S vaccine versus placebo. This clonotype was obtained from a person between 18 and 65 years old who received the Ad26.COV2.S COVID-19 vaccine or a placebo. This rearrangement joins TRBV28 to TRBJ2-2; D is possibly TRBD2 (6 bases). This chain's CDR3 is CASSFGGRDTGELFF. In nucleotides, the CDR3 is TGTGCCAGCAGTTTCGGGGGAAGAGACACCGGGGAGCTGTTTTTT.